The entry below gives a single T cell receptor (beta chain) sequence along with its context. This clonotype was detected only a few times. Its antigen remains undetermined. No much larger clone is present one base from it, and per-base qualities are unavailable. Sequencing relied on an Illumina NovaSeq 6000. Synthesis of TCR cDNA relied on 5'RACE template switching, a step that introduced a universal primer site along with unique molecular identifiers. Priming for cDNA synthesis came from both the TCR alpha and TCR beta constant segments. Library amplification used two PCR steps, and the second PCR step added sample barcodes and sequencing adapters. Sequencing of the libraries was done on either Illumina HiSeq 2500 (2x100 bp) or NovaSeq (2x150 bp). Processing in the source paper ran as follows. MIGEC was used to demultiplex reads and collapse the reads into UMI consensus sequences, and MiXCR was used for V(D)J alignment. Vaccine-responding clonotypes were identified with edgeR using replicate PBMC samples, with FDR below 0.01 and a log2 fold change above 5 up to day 15 being required. Each bulk clonotype was labeled CD4 or CD8 based on which sequenced repertoire, CD4 or CD8, contained the clonotype at higher abundance. TCRdb passed the public sequencing reads through fastp at Q25 and MiXCR, retaining productive beta sequences. Rows with one shared CDR3 protein collapse into an entry with the most common genes and DNA. The V and J calls here are based on TCRdb, not the publication. The sample includes a few hundred thousand distinct CDR3 sequences, with approximately 12% observed a single time. The top ten clones comprise approximately 3.4% of the sample.

According to the study, the label for this sample's treatment or condition signals: live attenuated yellow fever vaccine strain. PBMCs were isolated from peripheral blood using a standard Ficoll-Paque protocol. Dynabeads CD4 and CD8 positive selection kits were used to isolate the CD4 and CD8 T-cell fractions. TriZol was used to extract RNA from bulk PBMCs, CD4 and CD8 fractions, and dextramer-positive and dextramer-negative fractions. The entry originates in a study of T cells after yellow fever vaccination (dated by TCRdb to between 2018 and 2021). With regard to the full study: The SMART-Seq v4 Ultra Low Input RNA kit was used to prepare libraries from fractions with low cell numbers. To track T-cell clones before and after primary and booster YFV17D yellow fever vaccination, bulk TCR alpha and beta repertoires were sequenced longitudinally. Two healthy male donors made up the cohort, one aged 18 to 30 years and the other aged 30 to 39 years. Blood was collected at multiple timepoints before and after primary and secondary immunization, and bulk PBMC replicates and cell subsets were isolated.

Broad study findings and their caveats: A small fraction of clonotypes appeared in both the CD4 and CD8 compartments, likely as a result of convergent recombination. The secondary T-cell response was weaker than the primary response but faster, peaking on day 5 instead of day 15. Computational filtering was required because FACS-sorted repertoires could contain abundant contaminating clonotypes from the bulk population. Because only two donors were included in the study, the extent to which the findings can be generalized is limited. Most clones expanded after primary vaccination (almost 97% of CD4 and 88% of CD8) were re-detected after the booster, suggesting that broad memory maintenance occurred.

The TCR was taken from a man younger than 35 who received the YFV17D yellow fever vaccine. The sample was CD4+ T cells sorted from PBMCs, taken 15 days after the yellow fever booster vaccination.

The DNA reads TGTGCCAGCAGCTACGAGAATGTGGGGGTTCAGTTCTTC. The translation is CASSYENVGVQFF. Here the chain combines TRBV7-9 and TRBJ2-1; the D assignment is uncertain and may be TRBD1 or TRBD2, with 5 bases supporting each. V drops 4 bases and J drops 13 bases, leaving 17 bases in between. The germline V gene (reference sequence) gives CDR1 as SEHNR and CDR2 as FQNEAQ. Measured from the cysteine to the phenylalanine, the CDR3 is 13 residues long. Just the 39-base CDR3 DNA is kept, in frame starting at base 1.